The T cell receptor (beta chain) described here comes from a study of T-cell memory formation after mild COVID-19. Findings of the study overall: Pre-infection memory carried some responding clones, suggesting that cross-reactive memory joined.

This clonotype occurred a few times. Its target is unknown. Constant-segment primers were used for 5'RACE, and the resulting TCR alpha and TCR beta cDNA libraries carried sample barcodes and UMIs. MiXCR was run by TCRdb on the 5' RACE reads, yielding one entry per CDR3 protein. The sample includes some 210,000 distinct CDR3 sequences, about 17% of them seen just once. The receptor's source is an adult woman who had mild COVID-19 (a few samples of this study predate the infection). Cell type and time point are not known. The sample comprised PBMCs or a T cell subset sorted from them (not recorded which).

The chain's CDR3 is CASSPGRTNYGYTF. The CDR3 DNA reads TGTGCCAGCAGTCCCGGGCGAACTAACTATGGCTACACCTTC. The V call is TRBV6-5, the J call TRBJ1-2, with D uncertain. Trimming took off 5 bases at V and 0 bases at J, with 10 bases between the two ends. This CDR3 is 14 amino acids long. CDR1 and CDR2 (germline): MNHEY, SVGAGI.